The T cell receptor beta chain under discussion was sequenced for a study of blood T cell repertoires in COVID-19. Study-wide context: There were acute and convalescent COVID-19 samples, and they came from the United States, Italy and Spain. PBMCs, B-cell-depleted T cells, or T cells provided the cDNA or gDNA that made up the material.

The germline V and J ends were trimmed by 0 bases and 5 bases, with 20 bases remaining between them. This CDR3 has 18 residues. CDR1 is ENHRY and CDR2 is SYGVKD in the germline V gene. Authors' processing steps: Amplifying reference gene primers gave estimates of nucleated cell counts. Clones were sequenced by immunoSEQ multiplex PCR, and TCRdb holds only the in-frame ones, with some missing. The DNA was the basis for D and trimming; V, J and clone size are from that table. Of about 200,000 clones listed, 65% to 85% are singletons. The sample consisted of peripheral blood. The sequence came from a woman of 80 years or more with acute or convalescent COVID-19. V gene TRBV10-3 combines with J gene TRBJ1-5; no clear D gene. The chain's CDR3 is CAISESVRNQFGDQPQHF. The CDR3 nucleotides are TGTGCCATCAGTGAGTCGGTCAGGAATCAGTTCGGCGATCAGCCCCAGCATTTT.